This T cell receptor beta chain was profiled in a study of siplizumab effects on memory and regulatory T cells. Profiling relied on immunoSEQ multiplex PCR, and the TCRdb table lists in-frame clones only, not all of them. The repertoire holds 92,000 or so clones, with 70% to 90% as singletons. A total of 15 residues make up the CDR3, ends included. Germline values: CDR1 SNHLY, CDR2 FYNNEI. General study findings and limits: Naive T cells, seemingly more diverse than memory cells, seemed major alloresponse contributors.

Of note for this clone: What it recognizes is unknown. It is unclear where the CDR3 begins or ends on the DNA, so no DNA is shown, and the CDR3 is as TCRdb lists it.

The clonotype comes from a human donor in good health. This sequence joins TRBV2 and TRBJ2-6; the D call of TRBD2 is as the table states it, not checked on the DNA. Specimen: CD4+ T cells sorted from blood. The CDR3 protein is CASSPVTFGANVLTF.